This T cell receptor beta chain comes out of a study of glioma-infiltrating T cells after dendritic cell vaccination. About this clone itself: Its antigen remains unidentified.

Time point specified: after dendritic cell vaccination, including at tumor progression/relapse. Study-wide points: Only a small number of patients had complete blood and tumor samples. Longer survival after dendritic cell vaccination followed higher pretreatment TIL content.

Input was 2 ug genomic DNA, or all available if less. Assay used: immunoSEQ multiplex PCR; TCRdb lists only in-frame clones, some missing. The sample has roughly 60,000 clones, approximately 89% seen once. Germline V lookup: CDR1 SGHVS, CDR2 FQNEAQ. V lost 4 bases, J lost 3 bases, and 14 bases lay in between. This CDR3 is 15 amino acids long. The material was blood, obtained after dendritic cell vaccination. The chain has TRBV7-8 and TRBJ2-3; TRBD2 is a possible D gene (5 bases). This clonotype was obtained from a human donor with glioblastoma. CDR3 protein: CASSSWRLRTDTQYF. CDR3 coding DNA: TGTGCCAGCAGCTCCTGGAGGCTACGAACAGATACGCAGTATTTT.